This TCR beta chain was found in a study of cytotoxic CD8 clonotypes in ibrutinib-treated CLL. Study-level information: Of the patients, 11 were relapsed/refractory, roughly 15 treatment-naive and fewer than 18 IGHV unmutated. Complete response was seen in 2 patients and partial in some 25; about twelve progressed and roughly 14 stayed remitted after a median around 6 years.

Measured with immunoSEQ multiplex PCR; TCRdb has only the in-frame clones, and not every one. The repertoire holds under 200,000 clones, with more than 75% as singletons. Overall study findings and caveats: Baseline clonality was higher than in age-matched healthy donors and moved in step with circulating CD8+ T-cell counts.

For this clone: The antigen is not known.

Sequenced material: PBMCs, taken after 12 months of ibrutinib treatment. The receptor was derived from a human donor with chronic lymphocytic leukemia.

CDR3 in amino acids: CASSLVGTSRGEQYF. The DNA of the CDR3 is TGCGCCAGCAGCTTGGTCGGGACTAGCCGGGGCGAGCAGTACTTC. J is TRBJ2-7 and V is TRBV5-1; 9 bases map to TRBD2. The trim removed 0 bases at V and 6 bases at J, leaving 7 bases unmatched. CDR1 and CDR2 from the germline V gene are SGHRS and YFSETQ. The CDR3 covers 15 residues.